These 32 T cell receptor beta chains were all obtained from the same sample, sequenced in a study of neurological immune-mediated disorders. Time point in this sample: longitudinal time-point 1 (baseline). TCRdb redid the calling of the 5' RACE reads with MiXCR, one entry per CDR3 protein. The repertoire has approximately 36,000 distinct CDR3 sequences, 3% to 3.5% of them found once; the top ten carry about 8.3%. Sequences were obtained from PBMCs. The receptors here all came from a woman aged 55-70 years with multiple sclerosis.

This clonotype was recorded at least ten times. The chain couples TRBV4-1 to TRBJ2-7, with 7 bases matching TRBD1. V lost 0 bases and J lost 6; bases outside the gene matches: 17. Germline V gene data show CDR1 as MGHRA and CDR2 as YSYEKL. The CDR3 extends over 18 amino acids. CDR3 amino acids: CASSQDPHIQGSAAEQYF. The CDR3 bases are TGCGCCAGCAGCCAAGATCCCCATATACAGGGGTCTGCCGCCGAGCAGTACTTC.

CDR3 coding DNA: TGCAGCGTGGATGGACAGGGGGCGGGAGGCTACACCTTC. Protein product: CSVDGQGAGGYTF. The J gene is TRBJ1-2, the V gene TRBV29-1; 11 positions agree with TRBD1. CDR3 length equals 13 residues. Per germline, CDR1 SQVTM and CDR2 ANQGSEA. The trim removed 6 bases at V and 8 bases at J, leaving 8 bases unmatched.

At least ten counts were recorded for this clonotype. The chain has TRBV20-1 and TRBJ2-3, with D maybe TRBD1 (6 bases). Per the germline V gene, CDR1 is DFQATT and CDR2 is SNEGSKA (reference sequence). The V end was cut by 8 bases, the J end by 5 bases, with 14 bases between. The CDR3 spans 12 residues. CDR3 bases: TGCAGTACCACAGGGCCGGGAGATACGCAGTATTTT. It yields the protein CSTTGPGDTQYF.

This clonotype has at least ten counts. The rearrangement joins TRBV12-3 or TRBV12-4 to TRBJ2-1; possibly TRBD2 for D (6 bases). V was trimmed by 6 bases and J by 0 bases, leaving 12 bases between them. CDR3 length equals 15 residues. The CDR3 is CASRPLGGSYNEQFF. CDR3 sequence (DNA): TGTGCCAGCAGACCGTTGGGGGGCTCCTACAATGAGCAGTTCTTC.

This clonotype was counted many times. The CDR3 DNA sequence: TGCGCCAGCAGCACAGCGAACACCGGGGAGCTGTTTTTT. It yields the protein CASSTANTGELFF. This chain connects TRBV5-1 to TRBJ2-2; D call uncertain. V shed 4 bases and J shed 0 bases, with 4 bases lying between them. The length of the CDR3 is 13 residues. Germline V gene sequence: CDR1 SGHRS, CDR2 YFSETQ.

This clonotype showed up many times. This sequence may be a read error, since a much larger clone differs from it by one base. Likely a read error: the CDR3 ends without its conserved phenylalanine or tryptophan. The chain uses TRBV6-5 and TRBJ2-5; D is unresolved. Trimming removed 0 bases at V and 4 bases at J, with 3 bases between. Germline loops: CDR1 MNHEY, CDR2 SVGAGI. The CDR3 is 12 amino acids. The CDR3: CASSYSGETQYC. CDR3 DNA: TGTGCCAGCAGTTACTCGGGAGAGACCCAGTACTGC.

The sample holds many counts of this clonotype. The CDR3 here is CSARGPQQETQYF. CDR3 DNA: TGCAGTGCTAGAGGACCGCAACAAGAGACCCAGTACTTC. V usage is TRBV20-1 and J usage is TRBJ2-5; no firm D call. Between the trimmed V and J ends, which lost 1 base and 2 bases, there was a span of 8 bases. The CDR3 is 13 residues long. CDR1 is DFQATT and CDR2 is SNEGSKA in the germline V gene (reference sequence).

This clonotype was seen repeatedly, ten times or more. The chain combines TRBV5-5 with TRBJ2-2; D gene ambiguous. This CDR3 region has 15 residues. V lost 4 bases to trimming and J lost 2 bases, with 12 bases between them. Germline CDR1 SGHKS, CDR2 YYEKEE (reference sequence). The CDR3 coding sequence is TGTGCCAGCAGCCTGAATGGTGGAAACACCGGGGAGCTGTTTTTT. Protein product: CASSLNGGNTGELFF.

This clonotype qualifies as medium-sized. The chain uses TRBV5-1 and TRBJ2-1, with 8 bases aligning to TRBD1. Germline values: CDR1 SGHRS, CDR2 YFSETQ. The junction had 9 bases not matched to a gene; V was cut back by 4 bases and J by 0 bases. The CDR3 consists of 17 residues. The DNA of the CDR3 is TGCGCCAGCAGCGAAAGGGACAGGTTCAACTCCTACAATGAGCAGTTCTTC. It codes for CASSERDRFNSYNEQFF.

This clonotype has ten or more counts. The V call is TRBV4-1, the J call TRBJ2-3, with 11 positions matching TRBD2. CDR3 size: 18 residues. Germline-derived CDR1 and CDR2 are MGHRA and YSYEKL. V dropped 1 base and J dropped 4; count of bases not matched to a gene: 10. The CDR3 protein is CASSQGGSGGGVADTQYF. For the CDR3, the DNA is TGCGCCAGCAGCCAAGGTGGTAGCGGGGGGGGAGTGGCAGATACGCAGTATTTT.

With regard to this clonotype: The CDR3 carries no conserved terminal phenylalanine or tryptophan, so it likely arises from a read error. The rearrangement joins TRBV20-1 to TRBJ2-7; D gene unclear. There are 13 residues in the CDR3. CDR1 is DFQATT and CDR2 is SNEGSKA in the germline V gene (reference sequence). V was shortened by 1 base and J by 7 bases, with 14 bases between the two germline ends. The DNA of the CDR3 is TGCAGTGCTAGAGCCTCGTTCTCCTCAGAGCAGTACATC. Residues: CSARASFSSEQYI.

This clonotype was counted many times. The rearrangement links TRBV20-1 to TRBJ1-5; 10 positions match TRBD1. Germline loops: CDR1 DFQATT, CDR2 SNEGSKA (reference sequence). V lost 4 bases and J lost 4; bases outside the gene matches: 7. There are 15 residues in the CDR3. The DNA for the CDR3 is TGCAGTGCTAAAAATCCGGGACAGGGGAATCAGCCCCAGCATTTT. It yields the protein CSAKNPGQGNQPQHF.

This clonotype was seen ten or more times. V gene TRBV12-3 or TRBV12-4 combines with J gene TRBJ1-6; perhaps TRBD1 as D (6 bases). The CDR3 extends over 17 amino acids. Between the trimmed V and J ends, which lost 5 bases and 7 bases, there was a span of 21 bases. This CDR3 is CASSPGRAGARNSPLHF. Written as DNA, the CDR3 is TGTGCCAGCAGTCCTGGGAGGGCAGGGGCTAGAAATTCACCCCTCCACTTT.

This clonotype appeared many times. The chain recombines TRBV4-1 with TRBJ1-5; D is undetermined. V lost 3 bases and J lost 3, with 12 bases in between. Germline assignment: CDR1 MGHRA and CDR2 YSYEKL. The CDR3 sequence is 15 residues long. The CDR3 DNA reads TGCGCCAGCAGCCAGCAGAGAAACCTCAATCAGCCCCAGCATTTT. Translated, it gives CASSQQRNLNQPQHF.

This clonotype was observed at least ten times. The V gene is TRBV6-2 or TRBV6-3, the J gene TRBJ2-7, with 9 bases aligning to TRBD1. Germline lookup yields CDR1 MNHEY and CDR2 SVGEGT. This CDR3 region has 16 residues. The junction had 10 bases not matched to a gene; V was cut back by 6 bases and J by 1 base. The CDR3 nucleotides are TGTGCCAGCAGCCTGGGACAGGGAGGAAGGTCCTACGAGCAGTACTTC. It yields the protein CASSLGQGGRSYEQYF.

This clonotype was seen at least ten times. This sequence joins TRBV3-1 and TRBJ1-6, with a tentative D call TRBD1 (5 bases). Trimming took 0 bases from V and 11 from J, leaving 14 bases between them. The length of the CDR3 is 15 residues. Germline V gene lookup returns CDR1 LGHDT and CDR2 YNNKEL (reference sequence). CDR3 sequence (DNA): TGTGCCAGCAGCCAAGACCGAGACAGCTGGGCACCCCTCCACTTT. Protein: CASSQDRDSWAPLHF.

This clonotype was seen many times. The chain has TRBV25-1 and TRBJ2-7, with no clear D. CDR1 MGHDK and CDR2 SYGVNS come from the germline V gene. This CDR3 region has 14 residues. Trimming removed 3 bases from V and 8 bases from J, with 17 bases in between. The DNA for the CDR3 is TGTGCCAGCAGTGAGGCTAGTGGGCCTGATAAGCAGTACTTC. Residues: CASSEASGPDKQYF.

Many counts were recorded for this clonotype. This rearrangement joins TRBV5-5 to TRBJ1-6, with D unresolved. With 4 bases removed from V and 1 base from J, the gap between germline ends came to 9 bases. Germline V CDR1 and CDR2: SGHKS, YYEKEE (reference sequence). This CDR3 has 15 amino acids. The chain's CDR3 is CASSRFSSYNSPLHF. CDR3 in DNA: TGTGCCAGCAGCAGATTCAGTTCCTATAATTCACCCCTCCACTTT. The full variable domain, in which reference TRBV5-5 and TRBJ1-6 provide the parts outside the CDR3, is DAGVTQSPTHLIKTRGQQVTLRCSPISGHKSVSWYQQVLGQGPQFIFQYYEKEERGRGNFPDRFSARQFPNYSSELNVNALLLGDSALYLCASSRFSSYNSPLHFGNGTRLTVT.

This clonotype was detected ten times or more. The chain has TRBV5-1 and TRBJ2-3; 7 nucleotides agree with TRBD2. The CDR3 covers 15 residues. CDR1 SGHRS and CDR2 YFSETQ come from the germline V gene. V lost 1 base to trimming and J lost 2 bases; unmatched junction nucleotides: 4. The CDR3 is CASSLTGTTTDTQYF. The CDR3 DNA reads TGCGCCAGCAGCTTGACCGGGACTACCACAGATACGCAGTATTTT. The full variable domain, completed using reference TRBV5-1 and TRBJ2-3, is KAGVTQTPRYLIKTRGQQVTLSCSPISGHRSVSWYQQTPGQGLQFLFEYFSETQRNKGNFPGRFSGRQFSNSRSEMNVSTLELGDSALYLCASSLTGTTTDTQYFGPGTRLTVL.

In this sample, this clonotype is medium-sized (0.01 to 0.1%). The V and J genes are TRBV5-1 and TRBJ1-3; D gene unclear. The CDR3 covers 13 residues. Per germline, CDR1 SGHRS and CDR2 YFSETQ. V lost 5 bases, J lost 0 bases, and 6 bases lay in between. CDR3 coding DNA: TGCGCCAGCAGACAGTTCTCTGGAAACACCATATATTTT. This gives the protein CASRQFSGNTIYF.

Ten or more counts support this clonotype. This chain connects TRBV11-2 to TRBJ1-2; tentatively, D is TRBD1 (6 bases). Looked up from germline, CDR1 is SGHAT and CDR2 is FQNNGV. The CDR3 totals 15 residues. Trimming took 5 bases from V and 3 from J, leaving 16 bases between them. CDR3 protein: CASSPRDRSYYGYTF. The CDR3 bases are TGTGCCAGCAGCCCACGCGACAGGTCGTACTATGGCTACACCTTC.

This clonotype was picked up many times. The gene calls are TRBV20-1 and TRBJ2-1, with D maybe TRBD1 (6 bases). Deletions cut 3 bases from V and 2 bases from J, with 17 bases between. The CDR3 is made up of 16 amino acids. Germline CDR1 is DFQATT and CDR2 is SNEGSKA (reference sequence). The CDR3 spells CSARQAGTLTYNEQFF. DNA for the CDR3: TGCAGTGCTAGGCAGGCCGGGACACTCACCTACAATGAGCAGTTCTTC.

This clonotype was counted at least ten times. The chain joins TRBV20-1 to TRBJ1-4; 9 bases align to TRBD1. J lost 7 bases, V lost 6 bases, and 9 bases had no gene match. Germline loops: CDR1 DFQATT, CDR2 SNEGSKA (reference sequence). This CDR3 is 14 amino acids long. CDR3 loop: CSAPKQGAGEKLFF. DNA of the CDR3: TGCAGTGCACCCAAACAGGGGGCGGGTGAAAAACTGTTTTTT.

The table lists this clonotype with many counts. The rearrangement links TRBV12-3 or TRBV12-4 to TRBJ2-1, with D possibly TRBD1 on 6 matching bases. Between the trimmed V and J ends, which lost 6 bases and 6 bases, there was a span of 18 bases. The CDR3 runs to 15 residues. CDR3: CASRGSRGLSNEQFF. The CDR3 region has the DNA TGTGCCAGCAGGGGGTCCAGGGGATTGAGCAATGAGCAGTTCTTC.

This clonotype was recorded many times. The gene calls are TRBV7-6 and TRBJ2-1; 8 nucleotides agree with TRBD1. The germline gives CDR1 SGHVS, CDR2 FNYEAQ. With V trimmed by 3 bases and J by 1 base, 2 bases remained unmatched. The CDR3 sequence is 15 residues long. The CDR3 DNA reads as TGTGCCAGCAGCTTGGACAGGGCATCCTACAATGAGCAGTTCTTC. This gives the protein CASSLDRASYNEQFF.

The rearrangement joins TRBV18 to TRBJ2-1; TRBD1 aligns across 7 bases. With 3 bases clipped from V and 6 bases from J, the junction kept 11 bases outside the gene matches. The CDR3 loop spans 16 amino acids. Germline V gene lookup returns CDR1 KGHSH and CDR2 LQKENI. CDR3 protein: CASSPPPTGSGNEQFF. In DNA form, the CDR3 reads TGTGCCAGCTCACCCCCACCGACAGGGAGTGGCAATGAGCAGTTCTTC.

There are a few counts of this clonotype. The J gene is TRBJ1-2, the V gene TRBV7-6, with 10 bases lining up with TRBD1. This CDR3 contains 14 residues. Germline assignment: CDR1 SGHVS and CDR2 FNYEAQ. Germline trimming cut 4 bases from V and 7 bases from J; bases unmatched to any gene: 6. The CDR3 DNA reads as TGTGCCAGCAGCTCCGACAGGGGGCTGTTTGGCTACACCTTC. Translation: CASSSDRGLFGYTF.

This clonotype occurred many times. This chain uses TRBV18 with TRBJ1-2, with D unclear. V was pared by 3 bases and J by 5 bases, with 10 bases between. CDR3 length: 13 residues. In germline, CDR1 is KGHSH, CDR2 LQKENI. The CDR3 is CASSPGRAYGYTF. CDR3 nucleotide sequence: TGTGCCAGCTCACCGGGAAGGGCGTATGGCTACACCTTC.

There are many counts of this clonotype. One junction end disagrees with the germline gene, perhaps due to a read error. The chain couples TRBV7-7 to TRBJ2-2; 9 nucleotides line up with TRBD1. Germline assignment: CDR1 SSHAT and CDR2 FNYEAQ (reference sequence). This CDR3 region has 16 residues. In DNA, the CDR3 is TGTGCTAGCAGCTTCCTGGGACAGGGCAACACCGGGGAGCTGTTTTTT. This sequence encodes CASSFLGQGNTGELFF.

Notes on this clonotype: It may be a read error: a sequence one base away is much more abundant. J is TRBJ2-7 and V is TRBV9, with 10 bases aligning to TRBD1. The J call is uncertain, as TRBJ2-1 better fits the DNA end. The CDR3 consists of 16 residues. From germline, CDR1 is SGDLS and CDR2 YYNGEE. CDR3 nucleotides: TGTGCCAGCAGCGGAACGACAGGGGGCTTATCCTACGAGCAGTTCTTC. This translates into CASSGTTGGLSYEQFF.

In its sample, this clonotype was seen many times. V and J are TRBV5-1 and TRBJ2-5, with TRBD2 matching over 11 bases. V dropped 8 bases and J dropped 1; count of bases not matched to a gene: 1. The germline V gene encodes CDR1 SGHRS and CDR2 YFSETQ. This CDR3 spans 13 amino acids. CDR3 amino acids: CASLAGGQETQYF. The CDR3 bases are TGCGCCAGTCTAGCGGGGGGCCAAGAGACCCAGTACTTC.

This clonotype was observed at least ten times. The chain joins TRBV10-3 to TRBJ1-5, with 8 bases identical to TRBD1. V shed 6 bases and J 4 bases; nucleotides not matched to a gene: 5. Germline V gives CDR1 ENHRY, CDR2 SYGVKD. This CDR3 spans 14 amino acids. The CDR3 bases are TGTGCCATCAGGCAGGGGGCAGTGAATCAGCCCCAGCATTTT. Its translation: CAIRQGAVNQPQHF.